This TCR beta chain comes out of a study of regulatory T cells. General observations from the study: Patient repertoires had restricted TRB V-J pairs and skewed V and J usage, most in Tregs. Hydrophobic residues at CDR3 positions 6 and 7 were enriched in conventional CD4+ T cells of CD3G-deficient patients.

A couple of CD3G-deficient patients had more severe autoimmunity; all had some. CD4+ cells were sorted into CD25-high CD127-low regulatory cells and CD25-low CD127-high conventional cells. About this clone: Its specificity is not known.

The primer mix had 52 TRBV and 13 TRBJ primers. Clones were sequenced by immunoSEQ multiplex PCR, and TCRdb holds only the in-frame ones, with some missing. The table records some 38,000 clones, approximately 91% of them present only once. The ends were cut back, 5 bases at V and 9 bases at J, with 20 bases in the middle. The germline V gene encodes CDR1 MDHEN and CDR2 SYDVKM. The CDR3 sequence is 15 residues long. The TCR sequence derives from a person aged 18 to 35 with CD3G deficiency. This sequence joins TRBV28 and TRBJ2-1; the D gene is possibly TRBD1 (7 bases). Sequencing used conventional CD4+ T cells sorted from blood. CDR3 loop: CASSMITGTAGEQFF. CDR3 DNA sequence: TGTGCCAGCAGTATGATCACCGGGACAGCGGGTGAGCAGTTCTTC.